This paragraph reports one T cell receptor (beta chain). The antigen is not known. The data were obtained in a study of cytomegalovirus exposure and HLA in healthy donors. Primers for the PCR totalled 60 Vbeta and 13 Jbeta. Profiling relied on immunoSEQ multiplex PCR, and the TCRdb table lists in-frame clones only, not all of them. The sample lists 150,000 to 200,000 clones, around 81% occurring once. The V end lost 2 bases, the J end lost 6 bases, and 17 bases lay between the germline ends. This CDR3 has 15 amino acids. Germline V lookup: CDR1 SGHVT, CDR2 SQSDAQ. Study conclusions and caveats: Based on reports, TCR beta sequences accurately predicted HLA-A and HLA-B alleles for most subjects. A further, later analysis showed that HLA-associated TCR beta chains (compared with equally common others) were more clonally expanded.

This TCR was sampled from a woman aged 18 to 35 in good health and CMV-seropositive. The sample comprised PBMCs. This rearrangement joins TRBV7-4 to TRBJ2-7; D is uncertain. The CDR3 DNA reads as TGTGCCAGCAGCTTAACCTCAGTGCTAGTTGCCGAGCAGTACTTC. Translation gives CASSLTSVLVAEQYF. Supplemented by reference TRBV7-4 and TRBJ2-7, the full variable domain reads GAGVSQSPRYKVAKRGRDVALRCDSISGHVTLYWYRQTLGQGSEVLTYSQSDAQRDKSGRPSGRFSAERPERSVSTLKIQRTEQGDSAVYLCASSLTSVLVAEQYFGPGTRLTVT.